This TCR beta chain emerged from a study of blood T cell repertoires in COVID-19. TCRdb's copy holds only in-frame clones and misses some; the assay was immunoSEQ multiplex PCR. The sample contains about 190,000 clones, around 86% of which appear only once. From germline, CDR1 is SEHNR and CDR2 FQNEAQ (reference sequence). CDR3 length: 15 residues. Trimming removed 3 bases at V and 3 bases at J, with 12 bases between. This TCR was sampled from a man aged 35 to 55 with acute COVID-19. This chain joins TRBV7-9 and TRBJ1-5; D gene uncertain. Material: PBMCs or T cells enriched from blood (not recorded which). The DNA for the CDR3 is TGTGCCAGCAGCTTGGTTGGTCGGGACAATCAGCCCCAGCATTTT. The encoded protein is CASSLVGRDNQPQHF. The full variable domain, rest sourced from reference TRBV7-9 and TRBJ1-5, is DTGVSQNPRHKITKRGQNVTFRCDPISEHNRLYWYRQTLGQGPEFLTYFQNEAQLEKSRLLSDRFSAERPKGSFSTLEIQRTEQGDSAMYLCASSLVGRDNQPQHFGDGTRLSIL.